The 18 T cell receptor beta chains listed next were all sequenced from one sample in a study of sequential checkpoint blockade in melanoma. Treatment specified: randomized to nivolumab then ipilimumab (arm A) or the reverse (arm B). Using immunoSEQ multiplex PCR, the repertoire was profiled, and TCRdb retains in-frame clones only, with some absent. The repertoire includes some 14,000 clones, approximately 82% of them detected once, and approximately 26% sits in the top ten. The input for sequencing was CD8+ T cells sorted from blood (inferred from file names), taken from a patient given nivolumab and ipilimumab in sequence. Every receptor here comes from a human donor with melanoma.

CDR3 sequence: CASTPVAGRDTQYF. CDR3 nucleotide sequence: TGTGCCAGCACCCCGGTAGCGGGAAGAGATACGCAGTATTTT. The chain links TRBV11-3 to TRBJ2-3; 8 nucleotides align to TRBD2. J was trimmed by 5 bases and V by 7 bases; bases with no gene match: 8. The germline gives CDR1 SGHNT, CDR2 YENEEA. The CDR3 extends over 14 amino acids.

The V call is TRBV11-2, the J call TRBJ2-6; 7 nucleotides line up with TRBD1. Germline values: CDR1 SGHAT, CDR2 FQNNGV. The CDR3 runs 17 residues. V lost 6 bases to trimming and J lost 1 base; unmatched junction nucleotides: 9. The CDR3 DNA reads TGTGCCAGCAGGGATATGAAACAGGGGTCTGGGGCCAACGTCCTGACTTTC. It encodes CASRDMKQGSGANVLTF.

The J gene is TRBJ2-1, the V gene TRBV28; 11 bases are shared with TRBD2. The CDR3 has 18 amino acids. Germline V gives CDR1 MDHEN, CDR2 SYDVKM. V dropped 4 bases and J dropped 2; count of bases not matched to a gene: 10. CDR3 amino acids: CASSSTSGSIGTYNEQFF. In DNA form, the CDR3 reads TGTGCCAGCAGTTCTACTAGCGGGAGTATCGGGACCTACAATGAGCAGTTCTTC.

The chain employs TRBV11-2 and TRBJ2-3; D is possibly TRBD1 (6 bases). Germline V gene data show CDR1 as SGHAT and CDR2 as FQNNGV. This CDR3 has 16 residues. V was clipped by 0 bases and J by 0 bases, with 10 bases between them. The CDR3 reads CASSLEGGKSTDTQYF. For the CDR3, the DNA is TGTGCCAGCAGCTTAGAAGGGGGAAAGAGCACAGATACGCAGTATTTT.

The CDR3, as DNA: TGTGCCAGCAGTTTTTTGGGACTAGCGGGCGTCGAATTAACCTCCTACGAGCAGTACTTC. Protein sequence: CASSFLGLAGVELTSYEQYF. The chain joins TRBV28 to TRBJ2-7, with TRBD2 matching over 12 bases. The J segment lost 0 bases and the V segment lost 3 bases, leaving 15 bases of the junction unmatched. The CDR3 loop spans 20 amino acids. Germline CDR1 MDHEN, CDR2 SYDVKM.

Comments on this clone: Relative to the germline gene, one junction end is altered; a read error may explain this. The rearrangement joins TRBV9 to TRBJ2-2, with a possible D match to TRBD2 (6 bases). The germline V gene has CDR1 SGDLS and CDR2 YYNGEE. CDR3 length equals 12 residues. The CDR3 loop reads CASRGNPGELFF. DNA for the CDR3: TGTGCCAGCCGGGGGAACCCCGGGGAGCTGTTTTTT.

The rearrangement uses TRBV29-1 and TRBJ2-7; 8 bases agree with TRBD1. The CDR3 is 11 residues long. Germline V CDR1 and CDR2: SQVTM, ANQGSEA. The trim removed 7 bases at V and 7 bases at J, leaving 6 bases unmatched. The CDR3: CSGQGSKEQYF. CDR3 nucleotides: TGCAGCGGACAGGGGAGTAAAGAGCAGTACTTC.

The chain has TRBV5-1 and TRBJ1-1; D is uncertain. Trimming took 4 bases from V and 7 from J, leaving 14 bases between them. This CDR3 has 13 amino acids. Looked up from germline, CDR1 is SGHRS and CDR2 is YFSETQ. The CDR3, as DNA: TGCGCCAGCAGCCTCCCCGACGGGAATGAAGCTTTCTTT. Encoded protein: CASSLPDGNEAFF. Using reference TRBV5-1 and TRBJ1-1 for the parts outside the CDR3, the full variable domain is KAGVTQTPRYLIKTRGQQVTLSCSPISGHRSVSWYQQTPGQGLQFLFEYFSETQRNKGNFPGRFSGRQFSNSRSEMNVSTLELGDSALYLCASSLPDGNEAFFGQGTRLTVV.

V is TRBV27 and J is TRBJ2-7, with 9 bases that match TRBD1. Germline V gene sequence: CDR1 MNHEY, CDR2 SMNVEV (reference sequence). Trimming took 10 bases from V and 5 from J; bases not matched to a gene: 12. CDR3 length: 14 residues. As DNA, the CDR3 is TGTGCCACCGCCACCGGGACAGGGAGTGACGAGCAGTACTTC. The encoded protein is CATATGTGSDEQYF.

This clone has just one count. The chain carries TRBV9 and TRBJ2-3, with TRBD2 as a possible D gene (6 bases). Germline CDR1 reads SGDLS; CDR2 reads YYNGEE. Trimming cost V 2 bases and J 0 bases, with 13 bases left between them. The CDR3 covers 16 residues. The CDR3 sequence: CASSVPPAGSTDTQYF. The CDR3 coding sequence is TGTGCCAGCAGCGTCCCCCCTGCGGGGAGCACAGATACGCAGTATTTT.

This clone was counted a single time. This chain uses TRBV27 with TRBJ2-4; D might be TRBD2 (5 bases). V dropped 2 bases and J dropped 7 bases, with 9 bases sitting between them. This CDR3 spans 13 amino acids. Germline V gene data show CDR1 as MNHEY and CDR2 as SMNVEV (reference sequence). CDR3 in amino acids: CASSLPGINIQYF. CDR3 nucleotide sequence: TGTGCCAGCAGTTTACCGGGGATCAACATTCAGTACTTC.

By proportion, this clone is medium-sized. The chain carries TRBV5-8 and TRBJ1-2, with D unclear. Germline CDR1 and CDR2: SGHTS and YDEGEE. The CDR3 runs to 12 residues. V was clipped by 6 bases and J by 4 bases, with 10 bases between them. The CDR3 DNA reads TGTGCCAGCACCCTTGGGCTCTATGGCTACACCTTC. It translates to CASTLGLYGYTF.

The CDR3: CASSLWGGTEAFF. CDR3 DNA: TGTGCCAGCAGTTTATGGGGAGGCACTGAAGCTTTCTTT. J is TRBJ1-1 and V is TRBV28, with D unresolved. V lost 0 bases and J lost 4, with 6 bases in between. Germline-derived CDR1 and CDR2 are MDHEN and SYDVKM. This CDR3 comprises 13 residues.

The chain has TRBV4-1 and TRBJ1-1; TRBD1 aligns across 9 bases. Germline trimming cut 0 bases from V and 5 bases from J; bases unmatched to any gene: 4. This CDR3 has 15 amino acids. CDR1 and CDR2 (germline): MGHRA, YSYEKL. This CDR3 is CASSQEGTGRTEAFF. CDR3 nucleotide sequence: TGCGCCAGCAGCCAAGAAGGGACAGGGAGGACTGAAGCTTTCTTT.

The chain couples TRBV9 to TRBJ2-7; 11 bases are a match to TRBD2. After removal of 3 bases from V and 4 bases from J, the junction contained 12 bases not matched to a gene. The CDR3 has 17 residues. The germline V gene encodes CDR1 SGDLS and CDR2 YYNGEE. The CDR3 protein is CASSDPTLAGGGYEQYF. Here the CDR3 DNA reads TGTGCCAGCAGCGACCCCACTCTAGCGGGGGGCGGGTACGAGCAGTACTTC.

This clone was observed a handful of times. The chain joins TRBV9 to TRBJ2-7, with 10 bases identical to TRBD1. The CDR3 covers 17 residues. Trimming removed 3 bases from V and 3 bases from J; junction bases left unmatched: 12. Germline CDR1 and CDR2: SGDLS and YYNGEE. CDR3 DNA sequence: TGTGCCAGCAGCGACCGGGACAGGGGACTTTCGGGCTACGAGCAGTACTTC. Protein product: CASSDRDRGLSGYEQYF.

This chain links TRBV9 with TRBJ2-5; the match to TRBD2 covers 9 bases. Germline V CDR1 and CDR2: SGDLS, YYNGEE. The CDR3 runs to 18 residues. The V segment lost 4 bases and the J segment 5 bases; nucleotides outside the gene matches: 18. CDR3 protein: CASSLPRAGGAGWETQYF. The CDR3 nucleotides read TGTGCCAGCAGCCTTCCCCGCGCGGGGGGGGCCGGTTGGGAGACCCAGTACTTC.

The chain joins TRBV14 to TRBJ2-1; D gene unclear. The CDR3 sequence is 13 residues long. CDR1 is SGHDN, CDR2 FVKESK, per germline. Trimming took 0 bases from V and 7 from J, leaving 7 bases between them. CDR3 in DNA: TGTGCCAGCAGCCAAGAATACCGGAATGAGCAGTTCTTC. It encodes CASSQEYRNEQFF.